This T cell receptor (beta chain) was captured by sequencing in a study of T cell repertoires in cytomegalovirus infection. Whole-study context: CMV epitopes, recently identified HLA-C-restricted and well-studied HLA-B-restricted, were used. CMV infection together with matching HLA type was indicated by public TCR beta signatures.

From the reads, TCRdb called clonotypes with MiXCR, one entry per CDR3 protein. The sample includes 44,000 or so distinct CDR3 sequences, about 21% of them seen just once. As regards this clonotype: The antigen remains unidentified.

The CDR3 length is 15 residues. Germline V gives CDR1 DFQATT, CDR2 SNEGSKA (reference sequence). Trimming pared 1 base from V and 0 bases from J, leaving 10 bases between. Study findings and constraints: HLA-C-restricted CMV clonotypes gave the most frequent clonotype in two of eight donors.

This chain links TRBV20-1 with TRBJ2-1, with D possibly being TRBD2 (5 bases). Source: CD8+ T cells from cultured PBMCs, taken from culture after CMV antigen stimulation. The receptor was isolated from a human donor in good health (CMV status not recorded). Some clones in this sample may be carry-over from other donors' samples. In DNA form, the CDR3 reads TGCAGTGCTAGAGTCGGCGGGTACTCCTACAATGAGCAGTTCTTC. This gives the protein CSARVGGYSYNEQFF.